Listed below are T cell receptor beta chains from one sample, sequenced in a study of cytomegalovirus exposure and HLA in healthy donors. Data came from immunoSEQ multiplex PCR; TCRdb stores just in-frame clones and leaves some out. The table has around 200,000 clones, roughly 88% seen once; the top ten hold approximately 1.2%. The sequencing input was PBMCs. These receptor sequences come from a girl aged 2 to 9 in good health and CMV-seropositive. The CDR3 runs from the conserved cysteine through the conserved F or W. The D gene is left open where the match is weak. Size is stated for part of the rows, as once, few or many counts, or as a class when the clone is expanded.

J gene,V gene,clone size,D gene,CDR3 protein,CDR3 DNA
TRBJ1-1,TRBV5-6,.,.,CASSLALRTEAFF,TGTGCCAGCAGCTTGGCCCTAAGAACTGAAGCTTTCTTT
TRBJ2-1,TRBV12-5,.,.,CASGPSQTRGNEQFF,TGTGCTAGTGGCCCCTCACAAACTCGGGGCAATGAGCAGTTCTTC
TRBJ2-5,TRBV7-6,.,TRBD2,CASSVGLAGDRETQYF,TGTGCCAGCAGCGTCGGACTAGCGGGAGACAGGGAGACCCAGTACTTC
TRBJ2-3,TRBV5-1,.,.,CASTLGSGSTDTQYF,TGCGCCAGCACTCTGGGTTCGGGGAGCACAGATACGCAGTATTTT
TRBJ2-3,TRBV28,few,.,CASSPSTKPSTDTQYF,TGTGCCAGCAGCCCCTCCACGAAGCCGAGCACAGATACGCAGTATTTT
TRBJ2-7,TRBV10-3,few,TRBD2,CAISRAGGPPEQYF,TGTGCCATCTCCCGGGCGGGAGGGCCTCCCGAGCAGTACTTC
TRBJ2-3,TRBV6-6,.,TRBD1,CASSYTPDRGTDTQYF,TGTGCCAGCAGTTACACCCCAGACAGGGGCACAGATACGCAGTATTTT
TRBJ1-3,TRBV9,.,.,CASSVGGPGNTIYF,TGTGCCAGCAGCGTAGGAGGGCCTGGAAACACCATATATTTT
TRBJ2-5,TRBV7-9,.,TRBD2,CASSIPGFVWLAGLETQYF,TGTGCCAGCAGTATCCCGGGATTCGTTTGGCTAGCGGGATTGGAGACCCAGTACTTC
TRBJ1-2,TRBV11-3,.,TRBD1,CASSDTGGTYGYTF,TGTGCCAGCAGCGATACAGGGGGCACCTATGGCTACACCTTC
TRBJ2-2,TRBV7-7,.,.,CASSLVGSGTGELFF,TGTGCTAGCAGCTTAGTCGGGAGTGGCACCGGGGAGCTGTTTTTT
TRBJ2-1,TRBV23-1,.,.,CASMLLRDTSYNEQFF,TGCGCCAGCATGCTTTTGAGGGATACCTCCTACAATGAGCAGTTCTTC
TRBJ2-7,TRBV5-1,.,TRBD1,CASRRGTGNSYEQYF,TGCGCCAGCAGGAGGGGGACAGGAAACTCCTACGAGCAGTACTTC
TRBJ2-4,TRBV30,once,.,CAWRGVLAKNIQYF,TGTGCCTGGAGGGGAGTCCTAGCCAAAAACATTCAGTACTTC
TRBJ2-7,TRBV6-1,.,.,CASGTKQEYF,TGTGCCAGCGGCACAAAACAGGAGTACTTC
TRBJ2-7,TRBV6-6,.,TRBD2,CASSGRLAGGYEQYF,TGTGCCAGCAGTGGGAGACTAGCGGGAGGTTACGAGCAGTACTTC
TRBJ2-7,TRBV27,.,TRBD1,CASRTGGRYEQYF,TGTGCCAGCAGGACAGGGGGCCGCTACGAGCAGTACTTC
TRBJ2-5,TRBV11-2,.,TRBD2,CASSPTGTSGTYQETQYF,TGTGCCAGCAGCCCCACCGGGACTAGCGGGACGTACCAAGAGACCCAGTACTTC
TRBJ2-3,TRBV4-2,.,TRBD2,CASSHRPSGGAGTDTQYF,TGTGCCAGCAGCCATCGACCCAGCGGGGGGGCAGGCACAGATACGCAGTATTTT
TRBJ2-7,TRBV28,once,.,CASSSDRYEQYF,TGTGCCAGCAGTTCCGACAGATACGAGCAGTACTTC
TRBJ1-3,TRBV6-5,.,.,CASSNYRDVNRNTIYF,TGTGCCAGCAGTAACTACAGGGACGTGAATAGAAACACCATATATTTT
TRBJ1-1,TRBV7-9,.,.,CASSLATAGPRGTEAFF,TGTGCCAGCAGCTTAGCGACGGCAGGGCCCAGGGGCACTGAAGCTTTCTTT
TRBJ2-3,TRBV28,.,TRBD2,CASRGTSGRGTDTQYF,TGTGCCAGCAGGGGGACTAGCGGGAGGGGCACAGATACGCAGTATTTT
TRBJ1-1,TRBV11-2,.,TRBD1,CASSTRQGLNTEAFF,TGTGCCAGCAGCACCCGACAGGGGTTGAACACTGAAGCTTTCTTT
TRBJ1-2,TRBV29-1,.,.,CSAGGGNYGYTF,TGCAGCGCTGGGGGGGGTAACTATGGCTACACCTTC
TRBJ1-6,TRBV5-8,many,TRBD1,CASSRQGGSYNSPLHF,TGTGCCAGCAGCCGCCAGGGGGGATCCTATAATTCACCCCTCCACTTT
TRBJ2-3,TRBV30,.,.,CAWGRLVGTDTQYF,TGTGCCTGGGGTCGGCTAGTCGGCACAGATACGCAGTATTTT
TRBJ1-2,TRBV6-5,.,.,CASSYTNRVGYGYTF,TGTGCCAGCAGTTACACCAACAGGGTTGGCTATGGCTACACCTTC
TRBJ2-2,TRBV5-1,.,.,CASSLDRVTGELFF,TGCGCCAGCAGCTTGGACCGGGTAACCGGGGAGCTGTTTTTT
TRBJ2-1,TRBV19,.,.,CASKLSHANYNEQFF,TGTGCCAGCAAGTTGTCCCACGCGAACTACAATGAGCAGTTCTTC
TRBJ2-6,TRBV19,.,TRBD2,CASTPGGSGANVLTF,TGTGCCAGTACCCCGGGAGGCTCTGGGGCCAACGTCCTGACTTTC